In its sample, the clone carrying this T cell receptor (beta chain) was seen many times. The record originates from a study of CD8 T cells in ankylosing spondylitis. Each CDR3 protein gets one entry after TCRdb re-called the 5' RACE reads with MiXCR. The table lists some 200,000 distinct CDR3 sequences, about 20% of them singletons, with approximately 4% in the top ten. The receptor's source is a male donor between 10 and 30 years old with ankylosing spondylitis or in good health (not recorded which). Sequenced input: blood, either unsorted or a sorted T cell fraction (not recorded which).

CDR3 in DNA: TGCAGCGTGGACAGGGGAAGTAACACCGGGGAGCTGTTTTTT. Its translation is CSVDRGSNTGELFF. The chain couples TRBV29-1 to TRBJ2-2; 9 nucleotides agree with TRBD1. Germline-derived CDR1 and CDR2 are SQVTM and ANQGSEA. The ends lost 6 bases at V and 2 bases at J; junction bases unmatched: 4. This CDR3 has 14 residues.